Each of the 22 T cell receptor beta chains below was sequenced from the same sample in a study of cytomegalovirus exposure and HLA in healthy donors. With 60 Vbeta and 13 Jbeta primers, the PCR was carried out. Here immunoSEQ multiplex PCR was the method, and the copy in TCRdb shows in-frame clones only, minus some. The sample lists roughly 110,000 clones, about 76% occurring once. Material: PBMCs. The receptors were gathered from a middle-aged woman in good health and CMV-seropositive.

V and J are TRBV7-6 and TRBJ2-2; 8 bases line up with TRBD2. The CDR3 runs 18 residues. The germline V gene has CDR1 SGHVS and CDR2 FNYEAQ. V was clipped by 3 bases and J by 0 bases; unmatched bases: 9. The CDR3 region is CASSFESAGGANTGELFF. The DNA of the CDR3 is TGTGCCAGCAGCTTTGAATCGGCGGGGGGCGCGAACACCGGGGAGCTGTTTTTT.

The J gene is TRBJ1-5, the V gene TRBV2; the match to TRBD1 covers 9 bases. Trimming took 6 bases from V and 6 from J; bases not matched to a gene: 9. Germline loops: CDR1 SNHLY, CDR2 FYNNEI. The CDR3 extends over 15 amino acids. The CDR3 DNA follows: TGTGCCAGCAGCCTAGGACAGGGGTATGGTCAGCCCCAGCATTTT. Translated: CASSLGQGYGQPQHF. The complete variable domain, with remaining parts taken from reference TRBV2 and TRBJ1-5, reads EPEVTQTPSHQVTQMGQEVILRCVPISNHLYFYWYRQILGQKVEFLVSFYNNEISEKSEIFDDQFSVERPDGSNFTLKIRSTKLEDSAMYFCASSLGQGYGQPQHFGDGTRLSIL.

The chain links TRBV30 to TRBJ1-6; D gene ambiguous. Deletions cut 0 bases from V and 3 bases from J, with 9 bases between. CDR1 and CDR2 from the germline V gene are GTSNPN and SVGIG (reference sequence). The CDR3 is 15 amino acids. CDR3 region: CAWSVRGYYNSPLHF. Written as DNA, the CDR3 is TGTGCCTGGAGTGTACGCGGGTACTATAATTCACCCCTCCACTTT.

The CDR3 here is CASSESYEQYF. The DNA of the CDR3 is TGTGCCAGCTCTGAGTCCTACGAGCAGTACTTC. The chain has TRBV18 and TRBJ2-7; no clear D. The CDR3 is made up of 11 amino acids. Germline values: CDR1 KGHSH, CDR2 LQKENI. Trimming removed 6 bases at V and 1 base at J, with 4 bases between.

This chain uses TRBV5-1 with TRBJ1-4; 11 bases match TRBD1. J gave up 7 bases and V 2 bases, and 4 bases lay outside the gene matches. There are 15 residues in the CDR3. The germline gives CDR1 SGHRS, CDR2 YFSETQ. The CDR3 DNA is TGCGCCAGCAGCTTAGGACAGGGGGCGCTTGAAAAACTGTTTTTT. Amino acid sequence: CASSLGQGALEKLFF.

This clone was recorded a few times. CDR3 sequence reads: CASTPRRGGYGYTF. The CDR3, as DNA: TGTGCCAGCACCCCCCGGAGGGGCGGATATGGCTACACCTTC. This chain connects TRBV6-5 to TRBJ1-2, with D possibly TRBD1 on 5 matching bases. The V and J ends lost 7 bases and 5 bases respectively, with 17 bases between them. CDR1 is MNHEY, CDR2 SVGAGI, per germline. This CDR3 region has 14 residues.

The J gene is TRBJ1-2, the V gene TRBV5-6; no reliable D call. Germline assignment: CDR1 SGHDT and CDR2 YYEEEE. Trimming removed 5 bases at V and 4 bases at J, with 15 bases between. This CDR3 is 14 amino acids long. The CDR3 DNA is TGTGCCAGCAGTAATGGACTTGTCGGCTATGGCTACACCTTC. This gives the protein CASSNGLVGYGYTF.

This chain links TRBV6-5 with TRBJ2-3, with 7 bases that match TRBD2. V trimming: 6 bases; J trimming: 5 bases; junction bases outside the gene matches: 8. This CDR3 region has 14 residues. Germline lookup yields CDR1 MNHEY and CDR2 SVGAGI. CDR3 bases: TGTGCCAGCAGCTCTGACAGCGGGGTAGATACGCAGTATTTT. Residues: CASSSDSGVDTQYF.

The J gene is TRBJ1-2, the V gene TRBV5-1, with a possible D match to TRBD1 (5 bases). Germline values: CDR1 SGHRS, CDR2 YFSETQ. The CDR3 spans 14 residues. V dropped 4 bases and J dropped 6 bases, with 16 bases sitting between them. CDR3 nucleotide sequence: TGCGCCAGCAGCCCGAGTTCCCCCAGGGATGGCTACACCTTC. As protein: CASSPSSPRDGYTF. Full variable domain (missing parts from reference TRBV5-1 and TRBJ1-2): KAGVTQTPRYLIKTRGQQVTLSCSPISGHRSVSWYQQTPGQGLQFLFEYFSETQRNKGNFPGRFSGRQFSNSRSEMNVSTLELGDSALYLCASSPSSPRDGYTFGSGTRLTVV.

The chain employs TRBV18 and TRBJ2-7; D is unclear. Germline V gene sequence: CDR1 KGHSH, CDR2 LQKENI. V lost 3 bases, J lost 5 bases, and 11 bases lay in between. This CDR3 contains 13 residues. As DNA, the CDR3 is TGTGCCAGCTCACCGAGTGCCGTAGACGAGCAGTACTTC. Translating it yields CASSPSAVDEQYF.

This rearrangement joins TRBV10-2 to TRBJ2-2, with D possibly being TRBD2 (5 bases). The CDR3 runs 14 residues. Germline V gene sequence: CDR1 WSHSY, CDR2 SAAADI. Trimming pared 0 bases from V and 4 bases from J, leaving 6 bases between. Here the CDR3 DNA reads TGCGCCAGCAGTGAGTCGAGGGTCACCGGGGAGCTGTTTTTT. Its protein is CASSESRVTGELFF.

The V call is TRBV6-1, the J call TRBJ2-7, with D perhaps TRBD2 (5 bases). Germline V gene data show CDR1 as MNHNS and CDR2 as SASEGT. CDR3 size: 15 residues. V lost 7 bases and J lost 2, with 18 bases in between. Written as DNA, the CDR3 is TGTGCCAGCACCGGAGGACGGGCCGGGGCCTACGAGCAGTACTTC. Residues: CASTGGRAGAYEQYF.

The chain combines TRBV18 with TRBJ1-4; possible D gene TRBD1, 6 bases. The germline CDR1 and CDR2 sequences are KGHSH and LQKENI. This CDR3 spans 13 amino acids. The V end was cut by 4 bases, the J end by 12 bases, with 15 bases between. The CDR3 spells CASSQGTRVELFF. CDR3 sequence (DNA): TGTGCCAGCTCACAGGGGACAAGGGTGGAACTGTTTTTT. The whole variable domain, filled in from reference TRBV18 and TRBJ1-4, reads NAGVMQNPRHLVRRRGQEARLRCSPMKGHSHVYWYRQLPEEGLKFMVYLQKENIIDESGMPKERFSAEFPKEGPSILRIQQVVRGDSAAYFCASSQGTRVELFFGSGTQLSVL.

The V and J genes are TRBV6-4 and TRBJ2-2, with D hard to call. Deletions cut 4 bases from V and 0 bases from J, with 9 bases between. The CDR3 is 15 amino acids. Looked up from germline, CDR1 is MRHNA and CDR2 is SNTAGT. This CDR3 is CASSAGTANTGELFF. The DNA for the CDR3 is TGTGCCAGCAGTGCAGGAACCGCGAACACCGGGGAGCTGTTTTTT.

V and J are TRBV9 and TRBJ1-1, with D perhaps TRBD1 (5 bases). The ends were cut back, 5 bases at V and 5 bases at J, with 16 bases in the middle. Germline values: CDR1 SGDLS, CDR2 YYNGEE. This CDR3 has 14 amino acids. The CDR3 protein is CASRRDLVKTEAFF. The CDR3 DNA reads TGTGCCAGCAGACGGGACTTAGTAAAGACTGAAGCTTTCTTT.

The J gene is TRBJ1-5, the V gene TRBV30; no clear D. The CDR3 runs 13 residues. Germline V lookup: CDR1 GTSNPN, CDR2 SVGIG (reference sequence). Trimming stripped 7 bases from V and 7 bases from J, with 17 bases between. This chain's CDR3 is CASGEEGRQPQHF. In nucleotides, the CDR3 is TGTGCCTCGGGAGAGGAGGGAAGGCAGCCCCAGCATTTT.

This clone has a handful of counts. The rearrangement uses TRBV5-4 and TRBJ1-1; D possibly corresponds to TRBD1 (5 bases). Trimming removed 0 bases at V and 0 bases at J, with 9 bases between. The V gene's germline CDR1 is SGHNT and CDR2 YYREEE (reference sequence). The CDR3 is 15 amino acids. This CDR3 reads CASSLGQGLNTEAFF. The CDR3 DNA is TGTGCCAGCAGCTTGGGGCAGGGTTTGAACACTGAAGCTTTCTTT.

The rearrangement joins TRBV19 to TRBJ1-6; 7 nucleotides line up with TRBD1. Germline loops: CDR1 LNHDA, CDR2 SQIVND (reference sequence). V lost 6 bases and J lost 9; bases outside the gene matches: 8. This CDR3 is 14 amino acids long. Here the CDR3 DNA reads TGTGCCAGTAGAGCCGACAGGGTTTTTTCACCCCTCCACTTT. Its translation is CASRADRVFSPLHF. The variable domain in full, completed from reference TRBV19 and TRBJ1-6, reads DGGITQSPKYLFRKEGQNVTLSCEQNLNHDAMYWYRQDPGQGLRLIYYSQIVNDFQKGDIAEGYSVSREKKESFPLTVTSAQKNPTAFYLCASRADRVFSPLHFGNGTRLTVT.

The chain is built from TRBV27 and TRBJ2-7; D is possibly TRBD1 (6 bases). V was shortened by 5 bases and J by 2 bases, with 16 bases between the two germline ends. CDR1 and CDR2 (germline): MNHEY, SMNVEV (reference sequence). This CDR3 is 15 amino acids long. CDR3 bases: TGTGCCAGCAGTAAAGCAAGACAGGCTACCTACGAGCAGTACTTC. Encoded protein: CASSKARQATYEQYF.

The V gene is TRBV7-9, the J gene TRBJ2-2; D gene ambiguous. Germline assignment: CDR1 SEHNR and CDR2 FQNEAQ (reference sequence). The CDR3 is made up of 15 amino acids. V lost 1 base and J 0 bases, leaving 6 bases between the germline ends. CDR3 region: CASSLVGSNTGELFF. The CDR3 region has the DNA TGTGCCAGCAGCTTAGTCGGGTCGAACACCGGGGAGCTGTTTTTT.

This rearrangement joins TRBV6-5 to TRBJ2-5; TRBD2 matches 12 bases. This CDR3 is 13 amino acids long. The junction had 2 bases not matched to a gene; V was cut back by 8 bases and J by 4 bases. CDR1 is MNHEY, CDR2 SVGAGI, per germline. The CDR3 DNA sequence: TGTGCCAGCCGACTAGCGGGGGTAGAGACCCAGTACTTC. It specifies CASRLAGVETQYF.

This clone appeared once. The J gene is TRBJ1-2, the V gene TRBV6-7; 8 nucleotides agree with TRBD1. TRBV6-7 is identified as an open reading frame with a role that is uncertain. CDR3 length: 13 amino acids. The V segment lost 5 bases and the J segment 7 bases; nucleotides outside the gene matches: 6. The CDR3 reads CASSPGGEFGYTF. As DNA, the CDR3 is TGTGCCAGCAGTCCAGGGGGCGAGTTTGGCTACACCTTC.